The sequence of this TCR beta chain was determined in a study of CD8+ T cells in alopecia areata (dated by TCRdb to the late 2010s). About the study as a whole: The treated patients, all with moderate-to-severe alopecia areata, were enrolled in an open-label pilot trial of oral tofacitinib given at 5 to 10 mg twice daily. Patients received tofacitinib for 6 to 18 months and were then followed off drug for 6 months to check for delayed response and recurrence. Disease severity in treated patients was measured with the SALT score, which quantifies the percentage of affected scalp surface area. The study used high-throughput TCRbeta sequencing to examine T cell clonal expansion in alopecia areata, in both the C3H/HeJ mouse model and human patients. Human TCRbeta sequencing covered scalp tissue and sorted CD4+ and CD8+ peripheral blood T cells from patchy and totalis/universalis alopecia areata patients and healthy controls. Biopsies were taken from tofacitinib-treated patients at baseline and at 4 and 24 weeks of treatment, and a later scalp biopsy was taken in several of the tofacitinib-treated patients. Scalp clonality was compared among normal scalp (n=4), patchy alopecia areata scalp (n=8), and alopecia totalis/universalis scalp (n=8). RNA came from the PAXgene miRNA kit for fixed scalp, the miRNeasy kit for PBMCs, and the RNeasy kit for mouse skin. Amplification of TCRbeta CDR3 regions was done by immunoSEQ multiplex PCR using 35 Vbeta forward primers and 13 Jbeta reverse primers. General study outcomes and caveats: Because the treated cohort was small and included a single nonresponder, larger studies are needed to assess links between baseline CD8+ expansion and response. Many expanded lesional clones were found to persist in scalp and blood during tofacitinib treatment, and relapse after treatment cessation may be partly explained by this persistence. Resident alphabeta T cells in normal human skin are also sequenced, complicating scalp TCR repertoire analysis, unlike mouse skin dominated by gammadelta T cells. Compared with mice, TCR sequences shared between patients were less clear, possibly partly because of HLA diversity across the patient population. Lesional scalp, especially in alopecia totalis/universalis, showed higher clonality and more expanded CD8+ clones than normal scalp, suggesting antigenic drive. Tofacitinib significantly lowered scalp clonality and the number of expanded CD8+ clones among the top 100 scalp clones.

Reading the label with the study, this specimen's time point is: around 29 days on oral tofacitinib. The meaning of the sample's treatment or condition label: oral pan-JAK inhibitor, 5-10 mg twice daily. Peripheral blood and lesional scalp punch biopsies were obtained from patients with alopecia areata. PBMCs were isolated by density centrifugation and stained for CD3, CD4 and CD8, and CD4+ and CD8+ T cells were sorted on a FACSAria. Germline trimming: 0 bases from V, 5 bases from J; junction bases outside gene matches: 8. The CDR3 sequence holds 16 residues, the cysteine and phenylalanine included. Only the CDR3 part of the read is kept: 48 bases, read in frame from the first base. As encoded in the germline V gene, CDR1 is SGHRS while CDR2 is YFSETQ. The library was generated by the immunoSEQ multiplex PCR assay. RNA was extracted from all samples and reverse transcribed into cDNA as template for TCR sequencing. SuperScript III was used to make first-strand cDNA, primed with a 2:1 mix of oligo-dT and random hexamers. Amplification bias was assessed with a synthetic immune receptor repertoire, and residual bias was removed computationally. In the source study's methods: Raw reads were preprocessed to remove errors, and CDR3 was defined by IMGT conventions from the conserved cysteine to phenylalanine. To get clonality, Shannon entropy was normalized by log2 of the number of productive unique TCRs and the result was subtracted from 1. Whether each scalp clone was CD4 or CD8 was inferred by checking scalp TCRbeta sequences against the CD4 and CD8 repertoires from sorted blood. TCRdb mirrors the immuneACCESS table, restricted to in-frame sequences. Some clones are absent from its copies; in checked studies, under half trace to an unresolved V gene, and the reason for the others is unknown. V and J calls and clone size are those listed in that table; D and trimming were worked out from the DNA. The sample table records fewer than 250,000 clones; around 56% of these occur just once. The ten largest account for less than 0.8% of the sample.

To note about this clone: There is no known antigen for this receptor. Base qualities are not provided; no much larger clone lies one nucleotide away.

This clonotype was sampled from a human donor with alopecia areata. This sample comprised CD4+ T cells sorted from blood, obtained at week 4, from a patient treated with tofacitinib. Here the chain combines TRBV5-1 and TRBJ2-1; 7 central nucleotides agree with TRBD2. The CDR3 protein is CASSLAASGYNNEQFF. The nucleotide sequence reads TGCGCCAGCAGCTTGGCGGCTAGCGGATACAACAATGAGCAGTTCTTC.